Shown below are 10 T cell receptor beta chains from a single sample sequenced in a study of T cells of healthy individuals. TCRdb re-called the 5' RACE reads with MiXCR, one entry per CDR3 protein. The repertoire holds 35,000 to 45,000 distinct CDR3 sequences, with roughly 4.3% as singletons. Receptors originate from a human donor in good health.

The CDR3 region has the DNA TGTGCCTGGAGTATTCCCGTAGGTCCCTCCTATAATTCACCCCTCCACTTT. Amino acid sequence: CAWSIPVGPSYNSPLHF. This chain connects TRBV30 to TRBJ1-6; no reliable D call. The CDR3 is 17 amino acids. Trimming took off 2 bases at V and 0 bases at J, with 14 bases between the two ends. The germline V gene encodes CDR1 GTSNPN and CDR2 SVGIG (reference sequence).

This clonotype was recorded many times. This sequence joins TRBV13 and TRBJ2-3; D gene unclear. The CDR3 totals 14 residues. In germline, CDR1 is PRHDT, CDR2 FYEKMQ (reference sequence). V lost 7 bases and J lost 2, with 13 bases in between. CDR3 DNA sequence: TGTGCCAGCACCTCCAGGCAGGCCACAGATACGCAGTATTTT. Translation: CASTSRQATDTQYF.

This clonotype occurred many times. The rearrangement links TRBV9 to TRBJ2-1; tentative D call: TRBD1 (6 bases). Germline values: CDR1 SGDLS, CDR2 YYNGEE. The CDR3 covers 12 residues. With 3 bases removed from V and 10 bases from J, the gap between germline ends came to 11 bases. CDR3: CASSASGDEQFF. The CDR3 DNA follows: TGTGCCAGCAGCGCCTCAGGGGACGAGCAGTTCTTC.

This clonotype was counted at least ten times. The chain has TRBV4-2 and TRBJ2-7; 14 bases fit TRBD2. V trimming: 1 base; J trimming: 2 bases; junction bases outside the gene matches: 7. Germline V gives CDR1 LGHNA, CDR2 YNFKEQ. The CDR3 is 18 amino acids. The DNA for the CDR3 is TGTGCCAGCAGCCAAGGGGTAGGGACTAGCGGGAGTGCCTACGAGCAGTACTTC. Its translation is CASSQGVGTSGSAYEQYF.

This sequence joins TRBV4-1 and TRBJ2-7; D is undetermined. The CDR3 sequence is 13 residues long. Between the trimmed V and J ends, which lost 0 bases and 4 bases, there was a span of 7 bases. Germline V gene data show CDR1 as MGHRA and CDR2 as YSYEKL. The CDR3 sequence: CASSQDRSYEQYF. CDR3 nucleotide sequence: TGCGCCAGCAGCCAAGATAGGAGTTACGAGCAGTACTTC.

This clonotype was counted at least ten times. V and J are TRBV14 and TRBJ2-2; no definite D call. The CDR3 runs 13 residues. Germline V gene lookup returns CDR1 SGHDN and CDR2 FVKESK. Trimming left V 6 bases short and J 6 bases short, with 11 bases between. CDR3 nucleotide sequence: TGTGCCAGCAGAAGTGTCACTGCCGGGGAGCTGTTTTTT. This sequence encodes CASRSVTAGELFF.

This clonotype was picked up many times. The chain is built from TRBV11-2 and TRBJ2-5; TRBD1 matches 8 bases. V shed 5 bases and J 1 base; nucleotides not matched to a gene: 0. CDR3 size: 13 residues. Germline V gene data show CDR1 as SGHAT and CDR2 as FQNNGV. The CDR3 DNA sequence: TGTGCCAGCAGCGGGACAGGCCAAGAGACCCAGTACTTC. Residues: CASSGTGQETQYF. The full variable domain, with the rest looked up from reference TRBV11-2 and TRBJ2-5, is EAGVAQSPRYKIIEKRQSVAFWCNPISGHATLYWYQQILGQGPKLLIQFQNNGVVDDSQLPKDRFSAERLKGVDSTLKIQPAKLEDSAVYLCASSGTGQETQYFGPGTRLLVL.

This sequence joins TRBV20-1 and TRBJ2-4; possibly TRBD2 for D (5 bases). Trimming stripped 4 bases from V and 4 bases from J, with 14 bases between. Germline-derived CDR1 and CDR2 are DFQATT and SNEGSKA (reference sequence). The CDR3 has 14 residues. The CDR3 DNA is TGCAGTGCTATCGAGGGCCGGGGTAAAAACATTCAGTACTTC. It specifies CSAIEGRGKNIQYF.

DNA for the CDR3: TGTGCCAGCTCACCGAGCCGGGACCCTACTCTGAACACTGAAGCTTTCTTT. This codes for CASSPSRDPTLNTEAFF. The chain couples TRBV18 to TRBJ1-1; tentative D call: TRBD1 (5 bases). V lost 3 bases, J lost 0 bases, and 17 bases lay in between. This CDR3 comprises 17 residues. Germline assignment: CDR1 KGHSH and CDR2 LQKENI.

The chain uses TRBV5-5 and TRBJ2-3; 7 nucleotides match TRBD1. The V gene's germline CDR1 is SGHKS and CDR2 YYEKEE (reference sequence). There are 14 residues in the CDR3. V shed 7 bases and J 0 bases; nucleotides not matched to a gene: 5. The CDR3 nucleotides read TGTGCCAGCTTGAGGGGGCCCAGCACAGATACGCAGTATTTT. The encoded protein is CASLRGPSTDTQYF.